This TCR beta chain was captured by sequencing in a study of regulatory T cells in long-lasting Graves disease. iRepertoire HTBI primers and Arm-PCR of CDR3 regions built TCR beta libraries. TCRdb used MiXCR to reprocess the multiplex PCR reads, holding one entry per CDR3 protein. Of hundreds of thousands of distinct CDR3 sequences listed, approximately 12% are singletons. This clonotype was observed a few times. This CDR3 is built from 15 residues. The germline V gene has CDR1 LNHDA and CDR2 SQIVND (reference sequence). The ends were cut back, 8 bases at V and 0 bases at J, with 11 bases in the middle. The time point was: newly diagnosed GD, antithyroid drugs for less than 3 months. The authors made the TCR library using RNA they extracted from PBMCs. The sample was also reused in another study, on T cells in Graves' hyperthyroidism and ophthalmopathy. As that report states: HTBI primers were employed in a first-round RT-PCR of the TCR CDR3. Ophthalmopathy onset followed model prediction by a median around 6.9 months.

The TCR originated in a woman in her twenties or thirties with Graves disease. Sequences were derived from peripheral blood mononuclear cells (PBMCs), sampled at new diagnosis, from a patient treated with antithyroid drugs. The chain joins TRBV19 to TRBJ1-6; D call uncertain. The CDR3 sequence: CASSTVTSYNSPLHF. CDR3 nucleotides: TGTGCCAGTTCCACCGTGACCTCCTATAATTCACCCCTCCACTTT.